The 20 T cell receptor beta chains below all came from one sample that was sequenced in a study of blood T cell repertoires in COVID-19. The protocol was immunoSEQ multiplex PCR, while the TCRdb copy is restricted to in-frame clones and leaves out a portion. The sample lists about 86,000 clones; 87% were seen once. Sequencing was done on a sample of peripheral blood. These receptors all come from a human donor in a cohort sampled during active COVID-19.

The chain joins TRBV7-9 to TRBJ2-5; perhaps TRBD2 as D (6 bases). The germline V and J ends were trimmed by 5 bases and 9 bases, with 16 bases remaining between them. Germline V gene data show CDR1 as SEHNR and CDR2 as FQNEAQ (reference sequence). The CDR3 is 13 amino acids. The CDR3 region has the DNA TGTGCCAGCAGCCCGGGACCCGGCGGGGCCCAGTACTTC. Translated, it gives CASSPGPGGAQYF.

The CDR3 sequence is CASSYPQGARQPQHF. As DNA, the CDR3 is TGTGCCAGCAGTTATCCCCAGGGGGCGCGCCAGCCCCAGCATTTT. The chain combines TRBV27 with TRBJ1-5; 8 bases are a match to TRBD1. Trimming cost V 4 bases and J 7 bases; bases outside gene matches: 9. The CDR3 contains 15 residues. Germline V gene sequence: CDR1 MNHEY, CDR2 SMNVEV (reference sequence).

The table lists this clone with a few counts. The genes are TRBV2 and TRBJ1-1, with 8 bases matching TRBD1. This CDR3 has 12 amino acids. Germline CDR1 SNHLY, CDR2 FYNNEI. V shed 8 bases and J 3 bases; nucleotides not matched to a gene: 2. CDR3 loop: CASRDRYTEAFF. The CDR3 nucleotides are TGTGCCAGCCGGGACAGGTACACTGAAGCTTTCTTT. Combining the CDR3 with reference TRBV2 and TRBJ1-1 gives the whole variable domain EPEVTQTPSHQVTQMGQEVILRCVPISNHLYFYWYRQILGQKVEFLVSFYNNEISEKSEIFDDQFSVERPDGSNFTLKIRSTKLEDSAMYFCASRDRYTEAFFGQGTRLTVV.

The chain links TRBV7-2 to TRBJ2-5, with 7 nucleotides matching TRBD1. V was pared by 6 bases and J by 5 bases, with 9 bases of the junction left unmatched. The CDR3 runs 14 residues. Germline-derived CDR1 and CDR2 are SGHTA and FQGNSA. The CDR3 loop is CASRDRADRETQYF. CDR3 nucleotide sequence: TGTGCCAGCAGAGACAGGGCGGATAGGGAGACCCAGTACTTC.

The chain links TRBV7-2 to TRBJ2-1; maybe TRBD2 (6 bases). The CDR3 is 12 residues long. Trimming removed 3 bases at V and 7 bases at J, with 7 bases between. Germline CDR1 and CDR2: SGHTA and FQGNSA. CDR3 nucleotides: TGTGCCAGCAGCTTGACTAGGAATGAGCAGTTCTTC. It specifies CASSLTRNEQFF.

CDR3 sequence (DNA): TGTGCCAGCAGCTATAACAGCCTGAACACTGAAGCTTTCTTT. Translating it yields CASSYNSLNTEAFF. This chain connects TRBV5-6 to TRBJ1-1, with unresolved D. The V end was cut by 3 bases, the J end by 0 bases, with 9 bases between. The CDR3 is made up of 14 amino acids. Germline-derived CDR1 and CDR2 are SGHDT and YYEEEE.

This chain uses TRBV9 with TRBJ2-7; TRBD2 aligns across 7 bases. The junction had 9 bases not matched to a gene; V was cut back by 0 bases and J by 9 bases. This CDR3 region has 14 residues. Per the germline V gene, CDR1 is SGDLS and CDR2 is YYNGEE. CDR3 residues: CASSVVEGPGGQYF. The CDR3 DNA follows: TGTGCCAGCAGCGTAGTGGAGGGGCCGGGGGGGCAGTACTTC.

The chain recombines TRBV3-1 (or the pseudogene TRBV3-2) with TRBJ2-2; D may be TRBD1 (6 bases). The CDR3 sequence is 14 residues long. V shed 3 bases and J shed 7 bases, with 12 bases lying between them. Looked up from germline, CDR1 is LGHDT and CDR2 is YNNKEL (reference sequence). The CDR3 DNA follows: TGTGCCAGCAGCCAGGGGACATCCAGCGGGGAGCTGTTTTTT. Translating gives CASSQGTSSGELFF.

The rearrangement uses TRBV13 and TRBJ2-1; 9 bases are shared with TRBD2. V dropped 6 bases and J dropped 4; count of bases not matched to a gene: 7. Germline CDR1 PRHDT, CDR2 FYEKMQ (reference sequence). This CDR3 contains 15 residues. The CDR3 DNA follows: TGTGCCAGCAGTACAGGGGCGGGAGGGTACAATGAGCAGTTCTTC. Translated, it gives CASSTGAGGYNEQFF.

This CDR3 reads CASSAGTDTTETQYF. DNA of the CDR3: TGTGCCAGCAGCGCCGGGACAGACACCACGGAGACCCAGTACTTC. The chain recombines TRBV5-4 with TRBJ2-5, with 7 bases aligning to TRBD1. The CDR3 totals 15 residues. The germline CDR1 and CDR2 sequences are SGHNT and YYREEE (reference sequence). J was trimmed by 5 bases and V by 4 bases; bases with no gene match: 11.

The rearrangement joins TRBV29-1 to TRBJ1-1; D unclear. Deletions cut 4 bases from V and 0 bases from J, with 9 bases between. The V gene's germline CDR1 is SQVTM and CDR2 ANQGSEA. This CDR3 spans 13 amino acids. Here the CDR3 reads CSVAGRLNTEAFF. DNA for the CDR3: TGCAGCGTTGCAGGTCGGCTGAACACTGAAGCTTTCTTT.

The chain couples TRBV7-2 to TRBJ2-3; D uncertain. This CDR3 comprises 14 residues. Germline-derived CDR1 and CDR2 are SGHTA and FQGNSA. Deletions cut 5 bases from V and 0 bases from J, with 9 bases between. CDR3 loop: CASSLYSSTDTQYF. CDR3 DNA: TGTGCCAGCAGCCTTTACAGTAGCACAGATACGCAGTATTTT.

V is TRBV6-4 and J is TRBJ2-1; D gene ambiguous. Trimming left V 0 bases short and J 0 bases short, with 6 bases between. The CDR3 contains 15 residues. Germline V gene sequence: CDR1 MRHNA, CDR2 SNTAGT. CDR3 DNA sequence: TGTGCCAGCAGTGACTCCCGGAGCTCCTACAATGAGCAGTTCTTC. Amino acid sequence: CASSDSRSSYNEQFF.

The chain joins TRBV27 to TRBJ2-3; 7 bases match TRBD2. With 8 bases clipped from V and 5 bases from J, the junction kept 16 bases outside the gene matches. Germline loops: CDR1 MNHEY, CDR2 SMNVEV (reference sequence). This CDR3 region has 16 residues. The CDR3 DNA reads TGTGCCAGCCGCACCCCAGCGGCGGGAGCAGGAGATACGCAGTATTTT. Translation gives CASRTPAAGAGDTQYF.

This clone was observed a single time. The chain joins TRBV14 to TRBJ1-2, with 10 bases lining up with TRBD1. Germline CDR1 and CDR2: SGHDN and FVKESK. The CDR3 has 15 residues. The V segment lost 4 bases and the J segment 5 bases; nucleotides outside the gene matches: 7. The CDR3, as DNA: TGTGCCAGCAGCCCGACAGGGGGCCTTGGGTATGGCTACACCTTC. It encodes CASSPTGGLGYGYTF.

The chain combines TRBV18 with TRBJ1-1; tentative D call: TRBD1 (5 bases). Germline CDR1 reads KGHSH; CDR2 reads LQKENI. V lost 3 bases and J lost 3, with 8 bases in between. The CDR3 is 13 amino acids. The CDR3 bases are TGTGCCAGCTCACCCCGGGGGGACACTGAAGCTTTCTTT. Its protein is CASSPRGDTEAFF.

The rearrangement uses TRBV2 and TRBJ1-4; TRBD1 agrees at 8 bases. The CDR3 has 14 amino acids. The V and J ends lost 6 bases and 8 bases, in that order; junction bases with no gene match: 8. Germline V gene lookup returns CDR1 SNHLY and CDR2 FYNNEI. The CDR3 sequence: CASRQGVFGEKLFF. The CDR3 coding sequence is TGTGCCAGCAGACAGGGGGTTTTTGGGGAAAAACTGTTTTTT.

The V and J genes are TRBV5-1 and TRBJ2-1, with D perhaps matching TRBD2 (5 bases). The CDR3 loop spans 15 amino acids. The V end lost 0 bases, the J end lost 4 bases, and 11 bases lay between the germline ends. CDR1 and CDR2 (germline): SGHRS, YFSETQ. The CDR3 reads CASSLGEGPYNEQFF. The CDR3 nucleotides read TGCGCCAGCAGCTTGGGAGAGGGCCCTTACAATGAGCAGTTCTTC.

This chain joins TRBV12-5 and TRBJ2-7; no reliable D call. Deletions cut 1 base from V and 3 bases from J, with 7 bases between. There are 13 residues in the CDR3. Germline CDR1 and CDR2: LGHNT and FRNRAP. Here the CDR3 reads CASGLEAGYEQYF. CDR3 nucleotides: TGTGCTAGTGGTTTGGAGGCAGGCTACGAGCAGTACTTC.

The V call is TRBV7-2, the J call TRBJ2-1, with 9 bases aligning to TRBD2. CDR1 SGHTA and CDR2 FQGNSA come from the germline V gene. The CDR3 is 16 amino acids. Germline trimming cut 5 bases from V and 5 bases from J; bases unmatched to any gene: 10. The CDR3 reads CASSPRTSARNNEQFF. Here the CDR3 DNA reads TGTGCCAGCAGCCCCCGGACTAGCGCCCGTAACAATGAGCAGTTCTTC.